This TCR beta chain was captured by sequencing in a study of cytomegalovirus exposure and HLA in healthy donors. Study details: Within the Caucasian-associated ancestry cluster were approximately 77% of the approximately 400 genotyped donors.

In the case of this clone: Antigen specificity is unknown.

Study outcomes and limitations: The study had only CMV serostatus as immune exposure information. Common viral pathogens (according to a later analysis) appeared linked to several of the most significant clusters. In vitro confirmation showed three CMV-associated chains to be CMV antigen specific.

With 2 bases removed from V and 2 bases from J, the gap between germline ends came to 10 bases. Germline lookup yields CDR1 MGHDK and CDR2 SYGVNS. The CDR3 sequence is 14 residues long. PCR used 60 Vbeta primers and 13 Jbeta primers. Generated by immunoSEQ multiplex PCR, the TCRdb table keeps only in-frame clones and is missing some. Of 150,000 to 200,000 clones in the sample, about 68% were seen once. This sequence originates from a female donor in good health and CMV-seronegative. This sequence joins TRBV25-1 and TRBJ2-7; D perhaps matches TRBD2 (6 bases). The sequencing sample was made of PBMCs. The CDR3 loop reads CASSEPGLTYEQYF. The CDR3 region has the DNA TGTGCCAGCAGTGAACCCGGACTAACCTACGAGCAGTACTTC.